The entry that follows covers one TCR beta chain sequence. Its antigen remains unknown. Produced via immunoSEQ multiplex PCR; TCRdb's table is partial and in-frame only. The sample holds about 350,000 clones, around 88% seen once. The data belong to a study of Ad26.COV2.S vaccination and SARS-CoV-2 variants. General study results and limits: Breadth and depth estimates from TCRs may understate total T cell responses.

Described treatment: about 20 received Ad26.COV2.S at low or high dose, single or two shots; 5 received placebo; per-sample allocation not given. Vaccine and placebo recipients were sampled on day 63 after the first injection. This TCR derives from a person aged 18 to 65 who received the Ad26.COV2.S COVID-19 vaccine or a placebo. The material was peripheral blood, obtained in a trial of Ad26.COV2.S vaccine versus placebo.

This CDR3 reads CASSPRSGNQPQHF. The CDR3 DNA follows: TGTGCCAGCAGTCCCCGGTCTGGCAATCAGCCCCAGCATTTT. V and J are TRBV7-9 and TRBJ1-5; D not certain. Deletions cut 6 bases from V and 2 bases from J, with 11 bases between. This CDR3 is 14 amino acids long. From germline, CDR1 is SEHNR and CDR2 FQNEAQ (reference sequence).